This TCR beta chain derives from a study of blood T cell repertoires in COVID-19. On the study more broadly: Material from acute and convalescent COVID-19 was sourced from the United States, Italy and Spain.

Germline V gives CDR1 LNHDA, CDR2 SQIVND (reference sequence). This CDR3 has 15 residues. V lost 5 bases to trimming and J lost 4 bases, with 15 bases between them. Under the authors' procedure: Amplification from reference gene primers served as the basis for estimated nucleated cell counts. TCRdb's table, derived via immunoSEQ multiplex PCR, lists solely in-frame clones and lacks some. V and J calls and clone size are copied from that table; D and trimming were computed from the DNA. The data contain about 59,000 clones, about 70% of them singletons. The TCR sequence derives from a woman aged 70 to 79 with acute or convalescent COVID-19. The V gene is TRBV19, the J gene TRBJ1-5; D perhaps matches TRBD1 (6 bases). The sequencing input was peripheral blood. CDR3 residues: CASSLGGGGNQPQHF. The CDR3 DNA reads TGTGCCAGTAGTCTAGGGGGAGGTGGGAATCAGCCCCAGCATTTT.